The clone carrying this T cell receptor beta chain came up many times. The source of the sample is a study of T cells in Graves' hyperthyroidism and ophthalmopathy. This CDR3 contains 14 residues. Germline CDR1 is SGHDT and CDR2 is YYEEEE. The germline V and J ends were trimmed by 3 bases and 5 bases, with 12 bases remaining between them. Amplification of TCR beta CDR3 regions used RNA as the template. The TCR CDR3 first-round RT-PCR relied on the HTBI primer set. MiXCR, applied by TCRdb to the multiplex PCR reads, yields one record per CDR3 protein. Among approximately 500,000 distinct CDR3 sequences, about 43% were seen once, and the ten largest hold around 7.7%.

The material sequenced was peripheral blood or thyroid tissue (not recorded which). This clonotype was obtained from a woman aged 18 to 35 with Graves' hyperthyroidism. The chain has TRBV5-6 and TRBJ1-5, with D uncertain. The CDR3 protein is CASSSGDGYQPQHF. CDR3 sequence (DNA): TGTGCCAGCAGCTCCGGGGATGGCTATCAGCCCCAGCATTTT.